These 20 T cell receptor beta chains were all obtained from the same sample, sequenced in a study of vaccination and CD4 T cells after COVID-19. Treatment: roughly ten-day PBMC culture with coronavirus spike peptide pools or control peptides (ViraFEST assay). An Oncomine TCR Beta short-read assay was used to sequence the DNA from cultured CD4+ T cells. TCRdb reanalysed the PCR reads using MiXCR and keeps one entry per CDR3 protein. The repertoire has about 18,000 distinct CDR3 sequences, roughly 50% of them found once; the top ten carry around 6.3%. No antigen has been identified for these receptors. Sample: CD4+ T cells from blood, cultured in vitro. The source is a human donor who had recovered from COVID-19.

V gene TRBV14 combines with J gene TRBJ2-5; 9 bases fit TRBD2. The CDR3 loop spans 17 amino acids. V gave up 7 bases and J gave up 2 bases; unmatched junction bases: 14. Germline V gene sequence: CDR1 SGHDN, CDR2 FVKESK. CDR3 amino acids: CASNPGPSGTGQETQYF. The CDR3 bases are TGTGCCAGCAACCCAGGTCCTAGCGGGACGGGACAAGAGACCCAGTACTTC.

The chain employs TRBV19 and TRBJ2-1, with TRBD2 identical over 8 bases. The ends lost 5 bases at V and 8 bases at J; junction bases unmatched: 11. The CDR3 consists of 15 residues. Germline assignment: CDR1 LNHDA and CDR2 SQIVND (reference sequence). Here the CDR3 reads CASSPGLAVRHEQFF. Written as DNA, the CDR3 is TGTGCCAGTAGTCCTGGACTAGCCGTCCGTCATGAGCAGTTCTTC.

J is TRBJ1-6 and V is TRBV4-3, with D hard to call. The V gene's germline CDR1 is LGHNA and CDR2 YSLEER. V lost 0 bases and J lost 8, with 11 bases in between. This CDR3 comprises 15 residues. Here the CDR3 reads CASSQEALGDSPLHF. The CDR3 DNA follows: TGCGCCAGCAGCCAAGAAGCACTTGGCGATTCACCCCTCCACTTT.

This clonotype was observed a handful of times. V is TRBV6-1 and J is TRBJ2-4; TRBD2 aligns across 11 bases. Germline CDR1 and CDR2: MNHNS and SASEGT. The J segment lost 9 bases and the V segment lost 6 bases, leaving 13 bases of the junction unmatched. CDR3 length: 16 amino acids. The CDR3 nucleotides read TGTGCCAGCAGCCCCAGAGGGGTAGCGGGAGGGGGCATTCAGTACTTC. This gives the protein CASSPRGVAGGGIQYF.

This chain links TRBV28 with TRBJ2-7; 11 nucleotides line up with TRBD2. The trim removed 6 bases at V and 2 bases at J, leaving 9 bases unmatched. CDR3 size: 16 residues. Germline CDR1 is MDHEN and CDR2 is SYDVKM. The CDR3 region is CASRPTGTSGTYEQYF. For the CDR3, the DNA is TGTGCCAGCAGACCCACCGGGACTAGCGGAACCTACGAGCAGTACTTC.

This clonotype was picked up a small number of times. The chain uses TRBV20-1 and TRBJ2-3; 9 bases match TRBD2. CDR1 and CDR2 from the germline V gene are DFQATT and SNEGSKA (reference sequence). V was pared by 1 base and J by 3 bases, with 8 bases of the junction left unmatched. This CDR3 comprises 16 residues. The DNA for the CDR3 is TGCAGTGCTAGAGGGGTAGCGGGAGAAGAAACAGATACGCAGTATTTT. This sequence encodes CSARGVAGEETDTQYF.

The V call is TRBV15, the J call TRBJ1-1; 8 nucleotides match TRBD1. In germline, CDR1 is LNHNV, CDR2 YYDKDF (reference sequence). V was clipped by 0 bases and J by 0 bases; unmatched bases: 15. This CDR3 spans 20 amino acids. In nucleotides, the CDR3 is TGTGCCACCAGCAGAGATAGAGGGGACAGGCGCTTGGGTTTGAACACTGAAGCTTTCTTT. This gives the protein CATSRDRGDRRLGLNTEAFF.

The rearrangement uses TRBV20-1 and TRBJ2-1, with 7 positions matching TRBD1. The CDR3 contains 15 residues. V shed 6 bases and J 0 bases; nucleotides not matched to a gene: 8. From germline, CDR1 is DFQATT and CDR2 SNEGSKA (reference sequence). The CDR3 DNA is TGCAGTGCAACCTCGACAGGGTACTCCTACAATGAGCAGTTCTTC. Protein product: CSATSTGYSYNEQFF.

To note about this clonotype: One junction end does not reproduce the germline sequence, and a read error may be involved. The genes are TRBV20-1 and TRBJ1-2, with D uncertain. The CDR3 covers 14 residues. Looked up from germline, CDR1 is DFQATT and CDR2 is SNEGSKA (reference sequence). The CDR3 DNA follows: TGCAGTGCTAGATCGGACGGGAACCAGTTTCGGGCGACTTTC. It translates to CSARSDGNQFRATF.

The table lists this clonotype with a few counts. The chain combines TRBV19 with TRBJ1-2; 9 nucleotides line up with TRBD1. The CDR3 sequence is 15 residues long. Germline V CDR1 and CDR2: LNHDA, SQIVND (reference sequence). The V and J ends lost 4 bases and 4 bases, in that order; junction bases with no gene match: 7. CDR3 sequence: CASSRGQGGSYGYTF. The CDR3 nucleotides are TGTGCCAGTAGTAGGGGACAGGGAGGGAGCTATGGCTACACCTTC.

The rearrangement links TRBV6-1 to TRBJ1-2; weak D call: TRBD1 (6 bases). V gave up 4 bases and J gave up 6 bases, with 21 bases separating them. CDR3 length equals 16 residues. In germline, CDR1 is MNHNS, CDR2 SASEGT. The CDR3 is CASSGPGTKERDGYTF. The CDR3 nucleotides are TGTGCCAGCAGTGGACCCGGGACAAAGGAGAGGGATGGCTACACCTTC.

Written as DNA, the CDR3 is TGTGCCAGCAGGGGGGACAGGGGGCGATCCGGGACTAGCGTCAATGAGCAGTTCTTC. Protein sequence: CASRGDRGRSGTSVNEQFF. The chain combines TRBV27 with TRBJ2-1; 12 bases line up with TRBD1. CDR1 is MNHEY and CDR2 is SMNVEV in the germline V gene (reference sequence). The length of the CDR3 is 19 residues. V lost 6 bases, J lost 6 bases, and 18 bases stayed unmatched.

This clonotype was picked up one time. This chain uses TRBV5-1 with TRBJ2-3, with 11 bases that match TRBD2. CDR1 is SGHRS and CDR2 is YFSETQ in the germline V gene. The V and J ends lost 4 bases and 7 bases, in that order; junction bases with no gene match: 11. This CDR3 has 16 residues. In nucleotides, the CDR3 is TGCGCCAGCAGCCTAGATACTAGCGGGAGCTTGAATACGCAGTATTTT. This gives the protein CASSLDTSGSLNTQYF.

Here the CDR3 DNA reads TGTGCCAGCGCCTTGGAGGGTGGGTATGGCTACACCTTC. Translation gives CASALEGGYGYTF. The genes are TRBV6-1 and TRBJ1-2; D remains unclear. The CDR3 runs to 13 residues. The V end lost 8 bases, the J end lost 5 bases, and 15 bases lay between the germline ends. CDR1 and CDR2 (germline): MNHNS, SASEGT.

V is TRBV21-1 and J is TRBJ1-6; the D call TRBD1 from the table was never checked on the DNA. TRBV21-1 is a pseudogene. This CDR3 contains 18 residues. CDR3 in DNA: TGTGCCAGCAGCAATGAAGGAGCCGTAGGACAAGATAATTCACCCCTCCACTTT. Its translation: CASSNEGAVGQDNSPLHF.

The J gene is TRBJ2-1, the V gene TRBV20-1; tentatively, D is TRBD1 (7 bases). The V gene lost 7 bases and the J gene lost 9 bases, with 13 bases spanning the gap. The germline gives CDR1 DFQATT, CDR2 SNEGSKA (reference sequence). The CDR3 extends over 11 amino acids. The CDR3 coding sequence is TGCAGTGGGAGCAGGGGGGTTGAGCAGTTCTTC. This translates into CSGSRGVEQFF.

The genes are TRBV7-8 and TRBJ2-2; 8 positions match TRBD2. The CDR3 contains 17 residues. CDR1 and CDR2 (germline): SGHVS, FQNEAQ. V lost 7 bases and J lost 5; bases outside the gene matches: 15. CDR3 sequence (DNA): TGTGCCAGCACCTCCCGACGGGAGGGCCTATGGACCGGGGAGCTGTTTTTT. This sequence encodes CASTSRREGLWTGELFF.

The CDR3 bases are TGTGCCAGCAGCCCCCCCCTCGGGGGGCCTAACTATGGCTACACCTTC. Translation: CASSPPLGGPNYGYTF. The chain joins TRBV7-8 to TRBJ1-2; TRBD1 might be the D (6 bases). Germline CDR1 and CDR2: SGHVS and FQNEAQ. This CDR3 contains 16 residues. With 5 bases removed from V and 0 bases from J, the gap between germline ends came to 16 bases.

The chain uses TRBV29-1 and TRBJ2-3, with 9 bases matching TRBD2. The CDR3 is made up of 16 amino acids. The V gene's germline CDR1 is SQVTM and CDR2 ANQGSEA. The V and J ends lost 5 bases and 6 bases, in that order; junction bases with no gene match: 15. The CDR3 sequence is CSVLGAGGFPPDTQYF. The CDR3, as DNA: TGCAGCGTTCTGGGGGCGGGAGGGTTCCCCCCCGATACGCAGTATTTT.

This CDR3 reads CSARSPPGLAGASSYEQYF. The CDR3 nucleotides read TGCAGTGCTAGATCACCCCCGGGACTAGCGGGAGCCAGCTCCTACGAGCAGTACTTC. The chain couples TRBV20-1 to TRBJ2-7, with 14 bases lining up with TRBD2. Germline CDR1 DFQATT, CDR2 SNEGSKA (reference sequence). The junction had 12 bases not matched to a gene; V was cut back by 2 bases and J by 0 bases. This CDR3 region has 19 residues.